These 28 T cell receptor beta chains originate from one sample sequenced in a study of blood T cells in healthy people across ages (dated by TCRdb to 2013 to 2016). The library was prepared using 5' RACE. Sequenced using an Illumina HiSeq 2500. A second PCR of roughly 7 to 12 cycles was performed with a sample-barcoded 5' primer and a J-beta primer mix. TCRdb reran the public reads through fastp at Q25 and MiXCR, keeping productive beta chains. Here each entry gathers all rows of one CDR3 protein and keeps the most common genes and DNA. For this sample there are 550,000 to 800,000 distinct CDR3 sequences; around a fifth appear just once. Roughly 3.7% of the sample is in the top ten clones. The sequenced sample consisted of blood. The receptors here all came from a man between 65 and 79 years old in good health.

Concerning this clonotype itself: A read error may produce the germline difference seen at one junction end. The chain has TRBV5-8 and TRBJ1-4; possible D gene TRBD1, 6 bases. The CDR3 consists of 14 residues. CDR1 and CDR2 from the germline V gene are SGHTS and YDEGEE. DNA of the CDR3: TGTGCCAGCAGCCGGGACATTTCGAATGAAGAACTGTTTTTT. This gives the protein CASSRDISNEELFF. Filled out from reference TRBV5-8 and TRBJ1-4, the complete variable domain reads EAGVTQSPTHLIKTRGQQATLRCSPISGHTSVYWYQQALGLGLQFLLWYDEGEERNRGNFPPRFSGRQFPNYSSELNVNALELEDSALYLCASSRDISNEELFFGSGTQLSVL.

The chain couples TRBV5-1 to TRBJ1-6; D is uncertain. V lost 4 bases and J 8 bases, leaving 10 bases between the germline ends. The CDR3 contains 13 residues. Germline V gene sequence: CDR1 SGHRS, CDR2 YFSETQ. CDR3: CASSLTQYSPLHF. CDR3 DNA: TGCGCCAGCAGCCTAACTCAGTATTCACCCCTCCACTTT.

The genes are TRBV7-2 and TRBJ1-4, with 12 bases lining up with TRBD1. CDR1 SGHTA and CDR2 FQGNSA come from the germline V gene. V shed 5 bases, J shed 12 bases, and the junction held 7 bases outside the gene matches. This CDR3 spans 14 amino acids. DNA of the CDR3: TGTGCCAGCAGCCTGGGACAGGGGGCATGGGAACTGTTTTTT. Translating it yields CASSLGQGAWELFF.

This sequence joins TRBV7-9 and TRBJ1-1, with no clear D. Germline values: CDR1 SEHNR, CDR2 FQNEAQ (reference sequence). V dropped 0 bases and J dropped 5 bases, with 7 bases sitting between them. This CDR3 spans 13 amino acids. The CDR3 coding sequence is TGTGCCAGCAGCTTAGCGGTAGGGACTGAAGCTTTCTTT. Its translation is CASSLAVGTEAFF.

The chain uses TRBV24-1 and TRBJ2-5; D unclear. TRBJ2-1 matches the DNA end more closely, so the J call is doubtful. There are 15 residues in the CDR3. Germline V gene lookup returns CDR1 KGHDR and CDR2 SFDVKD. CDR3 in DNA: TGTGCCACCAGTGATGGGAACCTACCCTACAATGAGCAGTTCTTC. Its protein is CATSDGNLPYNEQFF.

V gene TRBV28 combines with J gene TRBJ2-1; 7 bases fit TRBD1. CDR3 length: 14 residues. V gave up 6 bases and J gave up 3 bases; unmatched junction bases: 5. The germline V gene has CDR1 MDHEN and CDR2 SYDVKM. As DNA, the CDR3 is TGTGCCAGCAGCCCCGGGACAGTCTACAATGAGCAGTTCTTC. This codes for CASSPGTVYNEQFF.

The gene calls are TRBV24-1 and TRBJ2-3; 10 bases are shared with TRBD1. The CDR3 covers 16 residues. Germline-derived CDR1 and CDR2 are KGHDR and SFDVKD. V shed 4 bases and J 4 bases; nucleotides not matched to a gene: 7. The CDR3 DNA reads as TGTGCCACCAGTGACCACGGACAGGGGGATCCAGATACGCAGTATTTT. This encodes CATSDHGQGDPDTQYF.

This clonotype appeared a few times. At one boundary the junction diverges from the germline segment, which might be a read error. The chain joins TRBV5-5 to TRBJ1-1; D not resolved. This CDR3 is built from 12 residues. Per germline, CDR1 SGHKS and CDR2 YYEKEE (reference sequence). The CDR3 bases are TGCGCCAGCAGCTTGTACGAGGGTAACGCTTTCTTT. Encoded protein: CASSLYEGNAFF. Looking up the rest from reference TRBV5-5 and TRBJ1-1 gives the full variable domain: DAGVTQSPTHLIKTRGQQVTLRCSPISGHKSVSWYQQVLGQGPQFIFQYYEKEERGRGNFPDRFSARQFPNYSSELNVNALLLGDSALYLCASSLYEGNAFFGQGTRLTVV.

This clonotype was detected only a few times. The chain links TRBV25-1 to TRBJ2-2; D not certain. Germline values: CDR1 MGHDK, CDR2 SYGVNS. The length of the CDR3 is 15 residues. With 2 bases removed from V and 2 bases from J, the gap between germline ends came to 9 bases. The CDR3 protein is CASSEVRKNTGELFF. Written as DNA, the CDR3 is TGTGCCAGCAGTGAAGTAAGAAAAAACACCGGGGAGCTGTTTTTT.

The V and J genes are TRBV6-6 and TRBJ2-7, with D unresolved. Germline V gene sequence: CDR1 MNHNY, CDR2 SVGAGI (reference sequence). The CDR3 has 13 amino acids. V dropped 6 bases and J dropped 5 bases, with 14 bases sitting between them. CDR3 residues: CASSTDGRDEQYF. DNA of the CDR3: TGTGCCAGCAGCACGGACGGTAGAGACGAGCAGTACTTC.

This clonotype showed up just a few times. CDR3: CASSQDRYQPQHF. The CDR3 nucleotides are TGTGCCAGCAGCCAGGACAGATATCAGCCCCAGCATTTT. The chain joins TRBV9 to TRBJ1-5; D perhaps matches TRBD1 (6 bases). Looked up from germline, CDR1 is SGDLS and CDR2 is YYNGEE. Trimming pared 4 bases from V and 5 bases from J, leaving 10 bases between. The CDR3 is made up of 13 amino acids.

V and J are TRBV5-1 and TRBJ1-1, with D possibly TRBD1 on 6 matching bases. The ends were cut back, 3 bases at V and 3 bases at J, with 12 bases in the middle. CDR3 length: 14 amino acids. The germline CDR1 and CDR2 sequences are SGHRS and YFSETQ. The CDR3, as DNA: TGCGCCAGCAGCTCTCAGGCAGGGGACACTGAAGCTTTCTTT. Protein: CASSSQAGDTEAFF.

V usage is TRBV7-2 and J usage is TRBJ2-2; D is ambiguous. CDR3 length equals 16 residues. The germline CDR1 and CDR2 sequences are SGHTA and FQGNSA. Trimming cost V 1 base and J 4 bases, with 13 bases left between them. DNA for the CDR3: TGTGCCAGCAGCTTAGGGGCTAATAGGGTCACCGGGGAGCTGTTTTTT. Translated: CASSLGANRVTGELFF. Variable domain in full (rest from reference TRBV7-2 and TRBJ2-2): GAGVSQSPSNKVTEKGKDVELRCDPISGHTALYWYRQSLGQGLEFLIYFQGNSAPDKSGLPSDRFSAERTGGSVSTLTIQRTQQEDSAVYLCASSLGANRVTGELFFGEGSRLTVL.

The chain employs TRBV3-1 and TRBJ2-3, with 8 bases identical to TRBD2. Trimming at V came to 1 base and at J to 4 bases, leaving 7 bases not matched to a gene. This CDR3 has 16 amino acids. Germline V gene lookup returns CDR1 LGHDT and CDR2 YNNKEL (reference sequence). The CDR3 reads CASSQAPTGGSDTQYF. The CDR3 DNA follows: TGTGCCAGCAGCCAAGCCCCCACGGGGGGGTCAGATACGCAGTATTTT.

This clonotype was seen a few times. This chain uses TRBV21-1 with TRBJ1-2; TRBD1 is the table's D call and was not checked against the DNA. TRBV21-1 is noted as a pseudogene. The CDR3 is 14 amino acids. DNA of the CDR3: TGTGCCAGCAGCAACCAAAAGAACAGGGATGGCTACACCTTC. The encoded protein is CASSNQKNRDGYTF.

CDR3 in amino acids: CSAASREWDTQYF. Written as DNA, the CDR3 is TGCAGTGCGGCCTCACGTGAGTGGGATACGCAGTATTTT. The genes are TRBV20-1 and TRBJ2-3; D call uncertain. The CDR3 sequence is 13 residues long. The V end was cut by 6 bases, the J end by 6 bases, with 16 bases between. CDR1 is DFQATT and CDR2 is SNEGSKA in the germline V gene (reference sequence).

V and J are TRBV7-2 and TRBJ2-5; maybe TRBD2 (6 bases). Germline values: CDR1 SGHTA, CDR2 FQGNSA. This CDR3 is built from 15 residues. Trimming pared 5 bases from V and 2 bases from J, leaving 15 bases between. CDR3 protein: CASSAPAGWQETQYF. CDR3 in DNA: TGTGCCAGCAGCGCCCCGGCGGGATGGCAAGAGACCCAGTACTTC.

This clonotype came up many times. The chain carries TRBV7-9 and TRBJ2-1, with D perhaps TRBD1 (6 bases). Germline V gene sequence: CDR1 SEHNR, CDR2 FQNEAQ (reference sequence). The germline V and J ends were trimmed by 7 bases and 6 bases, with 16 bases remaining between them. CDR3 length equals 14 residues. The CDR3 DNA reads as TGTGCCAGCAACTCCTGGGTAGGGGGCAATGAGCAGTTCTTC. Protein: CASNSWVGGNEQFF.

In this sample, this clonotype turned up a few times. This chain joins TRBV28 and TRBJ2-5, with TRBD1 identical over 11 bases. Gene TRBJ2-1 matches the end of the DNA better, so the J call may be wrong. The germline V gene encodes CDR1 MDHEN and CDR2 SYDVKM. The length of the CDR3 is 17 residues. The CDR3 reads CASTPTGTGGLRDEQFF. The CDR3 DNA reads as TGTGCCAGCACACCGACCGGGACAGGGGGTCTTAGGGATGAGCAGTTCTTC.

The V call is TRBV6-2 or TRBV6-3, the J call TRBJ1-2, with TRBD1 matching over 8 bases. V was clipped by 6 bases and J by 8 bases; unmatched bases: 5. Per germline, CDR1 MNHEY and CDR2 SVGEGT. The CDR3 spans 12 residues. The CDR3, as DNA: TGTGCCAGCAGCCAGGGGGCGCAAGGCTACACCTTC. It translates to CASSQGAQGYTF.

There are many counts of this clonotype. The chain uses TRBV29-1 and TRBJ2-7, with D possibly TRBD2 on 6 matching bases. V lost 5 bases and J lost 0, with 8 bases in between. From germline, CDR1 is SQVTM and CDR2 ANQGSEA. The CDR3 totals 12 residues. Here the CDR3 reads CSVSGPSYEQYF. The CDR3 nucleotides read TGCAGCGTTAGCGGGCCCTCCTACGAGCAGTACTTC.

This clonotype was counted ten times or more. The V call is TRBV20-1, the J call TRBJ2-5, with D unresolved. Looked up from germline, CDR1 is DFQATT and CDR2 is SNEGSKA (reference sequence). V was pared by 6 bases and J by 1 base, with 6 bases between. The CDR3 has 11 residues. The CDR3 coding sequence is TGCAGTGCGCGGCCCCAAGAGACCCAGTACTTC. Its protein is CSARPQETQYF.

The rearrangement joins TRBV2 to TRBJ1-5; TRBD1 might be the D (6 bases). The length of the CDR3 is 13 residues. Germline lookup yields CDR1 SNHLY and CDR2 FYNNEI. V dropped 8 bases and J dropped 1 base, with 9 bases sitting between them. CDR3 amino acids: CASHRDSNQPQHF. The CDR3 region has the DNA TGTGCCAGCCACAGGGACAGCAATCAGCCCCAGCATTTT.

The chain recombines TRBV7-3 with TRBJ2-1, with TRBD2 matching 10 bases. CDR3 size: 14 residues. Germline V CDR1 and CDR2: SGHTA, FQGTGA. J lost 9 bases, V lost 6 bases, and 8 bases had no gene match. The CDR3 protein is CASRKAGGDGEQFF. The CDR3 DNA follows: TGTGCCAGCAGAAAAGCGGGAGGGGACGGTGAGCAGTTCTTC.

The J gene is TRBJ2-3, the V gene TRBV20-1; no definite D call. This CDR3 comprises 11 residues. Trimming pared 1 base from V and 9 bases from J, leaving 8 bases between. Germline V gene lookup returns CDR1 DFQATT and CDR2 SNEGSKA (reference sequence). The CDR3 spells CSARGDNTQYF. Written as DNA, the CDR3 is TGCAGTGCTAGAGGGGATAACACGCAGTATTTT.

This clonotype occurred many times. V usage is TRBV19 and J usage is TRBJ2-1, with D maybe TRBD2 (6 bases). CDR1 is LNHDA and CDR2 is SQIVND in the germline V gene (reference sequence). The CDR3 has 13 amino acids. Deletions cut 5 bases from V and 4 bases from J, with 9 bases between. The CDR3 sequence: CASSPAGYNEQFF. The CDR3 DNA follows: TGTGCCAGTAGTCCGGCGGGGTACAATGAGCAGTTCTTC.

As regards this clonotype: This CDR3 is missing its conserved last phenylalanine or tryptophan, likely due to a read error. The chain couples TRBV29-1 to TRBJ2-3, with 7 bases aligning to TRBD1. Germline V gene data show CDR1 as SQVTM and CDR2 as ANQGSEA. The CDR3 contains 14 residues. Trimming at V came to 6 bases and at J to 6 bases, leaving 12 bases not matched to a gene. Written as DNA, the CDR3 is TGCAGCGTAACAGGGGATCGGTCAGTGGATACGCAGTATGTT. Amino acid sequence: CSVTGDRSVDTQYV.

The chain carries TRBV6-1 and TRBJ2-5; the D is unclear. The J call may not be correct, given that the DNA end is closer to TRBJ2-1. This CDR3 is built from 14 residues. CDR1 and CDR2 from the germline V gene are MNHNS and SASEGT. The CDR3 DNA follows: TGTGCCAGCAGTGCGGCCCATAACTGCAATGAGCAGTTCTTC. Translated: CASSAAHNCNEQFF.